One and the same sample provided the 8 T cell receptor beta chains below, sequenced in a study of T cell responses to AZD1222 COVID-19 vaccine. Sequencing was performed with immunoSEQ multiplex PCR; in TCRdb, only in-frame clones are kept and a portion is missing. The sample contains about 180,000 clones, 88% of which appear only once. Sequencing was performed on peripheral blood, taken on day 0 of AZD1222 vaccination. These receptor sequences come from an adult in good health.

This chain connects TRBV12-3 or TRBV12-4 to TRBJ2-7; D gene ambiguous. The CDR3 runs to 13 residues. The V end was cut by 5 bases, the J end by 1 base, with 9 bases between. The CDR3 nucleotides read TGTGCCAGCAGTCATGGCAAATCCTACGAGCAGTACTTC. Its translation is CASSHGKSYEQYF.

The chain employs TRBV19 and TRBJ1-2; tentatively, D is TRBD1 (5 bases). The germline V and J ends were trimmed by 10 bases and 5 bases, with 29 bases remaining between them. This CDR3 is built from 17 residues. Germline V gene sequence: CDR1 LNHDA, CDR2 SQIVND (reference sequence). This CDR3 is CATASIGALDRAYGYTF. The CDR3 DNA reads as TGTGCCACCGCTTCAATCGGGGCCCTTGACAGAGCTTATGGCTACACCTTC.

V usage is TRBV5-5 and J usage is TRBJ2-1, with D possibly being TRBD1 (5 bases). Looked up from germline, CDR1 is SGHKS and CDR2 is YYEKEE (reference sequence). Trimming cost V 0 bases and J 5 bases, with 12 bases left between them. The CDR3 totals 15 residues. This chain's CDR3 is CASSLEVRVNNEQFF. CDR3 nucleotides: TGTGCCAGCAGCTTGGAGGTCAGGGTGAACAATGAGCAGTTCTTC.

The rearrangement links TRBV5-1 to TRBJ1-2; TRBD1 matches at 9 bases. Per germline, CDR1 SGHRS and CDR2 YFSETQ. V was clipped by 8 bases and J by 2 bases; unmatched bases: 1. The CDR3 covers 12 residues. The CDR3, as DNA: TGCGCCAGTGGACAGGGGAACTATGGCTACACCTTC. Translating gives CASGQGNYGYTF.

The chain recombines TRBV6-1 with TRBJ1-6; D is ambiguous. Between the trimmed V and J ends, which lost 3 bases and 8 bases, there was a span of 20 bases. Per the germline V gene, CDR1 is MNHNS and CDR2 is SASEGT. This CDR3 is built from 17 residues. CDR3 sequence: CASSERPGPVRDSPLHF. In DNA, the CDR3 is TGTGCCAGCAGTGAGCGCCCCGGTCCCGTGAGAGATTCACCCCTCCACTTT.

The rearrangement joins TRBV19 to TRBJ1-2, with a tentative D call TRBD1 (6 bases). The CDR3 extends over 11 amino acids. Looked up from germline, CDR1 is LNHDA and CDR2 is SQIVND (reference sequence). Trimming removed 10 bases at V and 5 bases at J, with 11 bases between. The CDR3 reads CATGQQYGYTF. CDR3 bases: TGTGCCACTGGACAGCAGTATGGCTACACCTTC.

The V and J genes are TRBV5-1 and TRBJ1-5; D not certain. Trimming cost V 2 bases and J 0 bases, with 9 bases left between them. Germline V gene lookup returns CDR1 SGHRS and CDR2 YFSETQ. The CDR3 has 15 amino acids. Written as DNA, the CDR3 is TGCGCCAGCAGCTTCCAGCCAGATAGCAATCAGCCCCAGCATTTT. Translating it yields CASSFQPDSNQPQHF.

V and J are TRBV4-3 and TRBJ1-1; D not certain. This CDR3 is 13 amino acids long. Germline V gene sequence: CDR1 LGHNA, CDR2 YSLEER. V was cut by 0 bases and J by 8 bases, with 10 bases left in between. The CDR3 region is CASSQDWAAEAFF. CDR3 nucleotides: TGCGCCAGCAGCCAAGATTGGGCAGCCGAAGCTTTCTTT.